In its sample, the clone carrying this T cell receptor (beta chain) was seen a few times. Its specificity is unknown. A library of TCRbeta sequences, prepared with unique molecular identifiers, was generated. TCRdb processed the PCR reads anew with MiXCR; each CDR3 protein has one entry. The sample lists about 1,000,000 distinct CDR3 sequences; roughly 29% were seen once. This sample was taken from a study of T-cell reconstitution after alpha-beta-depleted transplantation in children. Overall study results and limits: About two months after transplant, alpha-beta T cells reportedly came from several hundred expanded graft clones.

Trimming pared 6 bases from V and 2 bases from J, leaving 17 bases between. Germline assignment: CDR1 SNHLY and CDR2 FYNNEI. This CDR3 has 15 amino acids. The TCR was taken from a boy in the first two years of life who had a stem cell transplant for SCID, so the T cells may come from the graft donor. The rearrangement uses TRBV2 and TRBJ2-7; unclear D gene. The sequenced sample was PBMCs, mostly from graft donor cells, obtained 360 days after TCRalphabeta/CD19-depleted stem cell transplant. The CDR3 reads CASRLIFNTAYEQYF. CDR3 sequence (DNA): TGTGCCAGCAGATTAATCTTCAATACCGCCTACGAGCAGTACTTC.